Shown below are 13 T cell receptor beta chains from a single sample sequenced in a study of T cell repertoires and HLA-DP antigens. Generated by immunoSEQ multiplex PCR, the TCRdb table keeps only in-frame clones and is missing some. The repertoire holds some 110,000 clones, with around 92% as singletons. For these receptors, no antigen is known. The sequenced material came from CD4+ T cells from PBMCs. Receptors were obtained from a woman aged 18-29 years in good health and CMV-seronegative.

This clone came up a few times. This chain uses TRBV6-5 with TRBJ1-1, with D unclear. V dropped 5 bases and J dropped 0 bases, with 1 base sitting between them. CDR3 size: 11 residues. CDR1 and CDR2 from the germline V gene are MNHEY and SVGAGI. CDR3 nucleotides: TGTGCCAGCAGTATGAACACTGAAGCTTTCTTT. It translates to CASSMNTEAFF.

The V and J genes are TRBV28 and TRBJ2-1, with 11 bases lining up with TRBD1. Germline lookup yields CDR1 MDHEN and CDR2 SYDVKM. There are 16 residues in the CDR3. Trimming cost V 5 bases and J 2 bases; bases outside gene matches: 5. The CDR3 region has the DNA TGTGCCAGCAGTGCTAGGACAGGGGGCGCCTACAATGAGCAGTTCTTC. Protein product: CASSARTGGAYNEQFF.

V usage is TRBV28 and J usage is TRBJ2-4, with a possible D match to TRBD2 (6 bases). This CDR3 is 13 amino acids long. CDR1 is MDHEN and CDR2 is SYDVKM in the germline V gene. The ends were cut back, 4 bases at V and 15 bases at J, with 19 bases in the middle. DNA of the CDR3: TGTGCCAGCAGTTCCCCCCCGGGGGTAGCGTGGTACTTC. Protein: CASSSPPGVAWYF. Full variable domain (remainder filled in from reference TRBV28 and TRBJ2-4): DVKVTQSSRYLVKRTGEKVFLECVQDMDHENMFWYRQDPGLGLRLIYFSYDVKMKEKGDIPEGYSVSREKKERFSLILESASTNQTSMYLCASSSPPGVAWYFGAGTRLSVL.

This chain joins TRBV28 and TRBJ2-5, with unresolved D. Germline V gene data show CDR1 as MDHEN and CDR2 as SYDVKM. CDR3 length: 12 residues. V shed 6 bases and J shed 0 bases, with 5 bases lying between them. DNA for the CDR3: TGTGCCAGCAGCAGCAACCAAGAGACCCAGTACTTC. Encoded protein: CASSSNQETQYF. The entire variable domain, with the rest obtained from reference TRBV28 and TRBJ2-5, is as follows: DVKVTQSSRYLVKRTGEKVFLECVQDMDHENMFWYRQDPGLGLRLIYFSYDVKMKEKGDIPEGYSVSREKKERFSLILESASTNQTSMYLCASSSNQETQYFGPGTRLLVL.

The CDR3 here is CASSYPGAGNQPQHF. The CDR3 DNA reads TGCGCCAGCAGCTACCCGGGAGCCGGAAATCAGCCCCAGCATTTT. The rearrangement uses TRBV4-1 and TRBJ1-5; D is unclear. The germline CDR1 and CDR2 sequences are MGHRA and YSYEKL. CDR3 size: 15 residues. Trimming removed 5 bases at V and 4 bases at J, with 15 bases between.

This chain joins TRBV4-3 and TRBJ1-3, with 7 bases aligning to TRBD1. CDR1 is LGHNA, CDR2 YSLEER, per germline. V shed 2 bases and J 4 bases; nucleotides not matched to a gene: 11. CDR3 length: 17 residues. The CDR3 reads CASSQKTTGVAGNTIYF. The CDR3 DNA is TGCGCCAGCAGCCAAAAAACAACAGGGGTCGCAGGAAACACCATATATTTT.

J is TRBJ1-1 and V is TRBV10-3, with D tentatively TRBD1 (5 bases). The V end was cut by 6 bases, the J end by 1 base, with 12 bases between. The length of the CDR3 is 14 residues. Germline CDR1 ENHRY, CDR2 SYGVKD. The CDR3 DNA sequence: TGTGCCATCAGATCAGGGAATACGAACACTGAAGCTTTCTTT. Translation gives CAIRSGNTNTEAFF.

J is TRBJ2-3 and V is TRBV6-1; 11 bases are a match to TRBD2. CDR1 is MNHNS and CDR2 is SASEGT in the germline V gene. Trimming cost V 7 bases and J 1 base; bases outside gene matches: 4. The CDR3 consists of 15 residues. The chain's CDR3 is CASNSGGAGTDTQYF. Here the CDR3 DNA reads TGTGCCAGCAATAGCGGGGGGGCGGGCACAGATACGCAGTATTTT.

The V call is TRBV10-3, the J call TRBJ2-6; 7 nucleotides line up with TRBD1. J was trimmed by 0 bases and V by 6 bases; bases with no gene match: 11. CDR3 length: 18 amino acids. Germline V gene lookup returns CDR1 ENHRY and CDR2 SYGVKD. The DNA for the CDR3 is TGTGCCATCAGGGCACAGACAGGGATCCTCTCTGGGGCCAACGTCCTGACTTTC. It specifies CAIRAQTGILSGANVLTF.

The rearrangement uses TRBV7-8 and TRBJ1-1; no reliable D call. Germline CDR1 SGHVS, CDR2 FQNEAQ. The CDR3 runs 16 residues. V lost 1 base to trimming and J lost 1 base, with 13 bases between them. CDR3 loop: CASSLVGRLPNTEAFF. The CDR3, as DNA: TGTGCCAGCAGCTTAGTAGGAAGGCTCCCGAACACTGAAGCTTTCTTT.

The rearrangement uses TRBV7-2 and TRBJ2-7; 8 bases align to TRBD2. Germline CDR1 is SGHTA and CDR2 is FQGNSA. Trimming at V came to 1 base and at J to 4 bases, leaving 6 bases not matched to a gene. This CDR3 region has 15 residues. CDR3 sequence (DNA): TGTGCCAGCAGCTTAGGTACTAGCGGAATTTACGAGCAGTACTTC. Translation: CASSLGTSGIYEQYF.

This chain joins TRBV7-9 and TRBJ2-5; a possible D gene is TRBD1 (7 bases). The length of the CDR3 is 14 residues. Germline V lookup: CDR1 SEHNR, CDR2 FQNEAQ (reference sequence). V was shortened by 0 bases and J by 5 bases, with 10 bases between the two germline ends. In DNA form, the CDR3 reads TGTGCCAGCAGCTTAGCGACAGGGAGGGAGACCCAGTACTTC. This gives the protein CASSLATGRETQYF.

V is TRBV10-3 and J is TRBJ1-5; tentatively, D is TRBD1 (6 bases). CDR3 length equals 15 residues. Per the germline V gene, CDR1 is ENHRY and CDR2 is SYGVKD. V was pared by 6 bases and J by 0 bases, with 12 bases between. CDR3 in DNA: TGTGCCATCAGACAGGGAACAGATAGCAATCAGCCCCAGCATTTT. This encodes CAIRQGTDSNQPQHF.